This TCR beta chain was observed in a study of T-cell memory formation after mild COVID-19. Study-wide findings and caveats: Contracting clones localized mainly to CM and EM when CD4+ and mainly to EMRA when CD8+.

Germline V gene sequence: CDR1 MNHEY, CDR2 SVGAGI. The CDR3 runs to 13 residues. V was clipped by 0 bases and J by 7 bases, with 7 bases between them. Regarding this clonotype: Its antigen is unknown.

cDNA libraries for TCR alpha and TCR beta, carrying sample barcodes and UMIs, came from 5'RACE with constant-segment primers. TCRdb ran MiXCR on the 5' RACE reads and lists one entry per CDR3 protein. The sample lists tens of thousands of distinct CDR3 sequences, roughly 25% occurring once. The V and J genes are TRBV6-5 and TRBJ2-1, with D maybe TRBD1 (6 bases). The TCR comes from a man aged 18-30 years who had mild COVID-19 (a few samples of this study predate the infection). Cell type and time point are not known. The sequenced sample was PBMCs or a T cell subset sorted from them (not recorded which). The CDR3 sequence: CASSYSGANEQFF. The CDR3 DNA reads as TGTGCCAGCAGTTACTCGGGGGCAAATGAGCAGTTCTTC.